The 32 T cell receptor beta chains listed next were all sequenced from one sample in a study of blood T cell repertoires in COVID-19. Some clones are missing from TCRdb's copy, which holds only in-frame ones; the method was immunoSEQ multiplex PCR. The sample has some 100,000 clones; 80% are singletons. The sequencing input was peripheral blood. Receptors originate from a woman in her seventies with acute or convalescent COVID-19.

The V call is TRBV5-5, the J call TRBJ2-1; 8 bases align to TRBD1. V was clipped by 5 bases and J by 5 bases; unmatched bases: 9. CDR3 length: 15 amino acids. The germline V gene encodes CDR1 SGHKS and CDR2 YYEKEE (reference sequence). The CDR3 region has the DNA TGTGCCAGCAGACCCGGACAGGGATTCGACAATGAGCAGTTCTTC. Encoded protein: CASRPGQGFDNEQFF.

The sample holds a few counts of this clone. The chain recombines TRBV5-6 with TRBJ1-5; unclear D gene. Germline-derived CDR1 and CDR2 are SGHDT and YYEEEE. Trimming shortened V by 4 bases and J by 4 bases, and 15 bases separated the two germline ends. This CDR3 has 15 amino acids. The CDR3 DNA follows: TGTGCCAGCAGCCAGATGGGCAGCCTAAATCAGCCCCAGCATTTT. Translation gives CASSQMGSLNQPQHF.

The chain uses TRBV13 and TRBJ1-2, with D unclear. Per germline, CDR1 PRHDT and CDR2 FYEKMQ (reference sequence). The CDR3 has 14 residues. V was pared by 2 bases and J by 3 bases, with 10 bases between. The DNA of the CDR3 is TGTGCCAGCAGCTTATACGGGGTTGACTATGGCTACACCTTC. It yields the protein CASSLYGVDYGYTF.

The chain couples TRBV27 to TRBJ1-6; a possible D gene is TRBD1 (5 bases). This CDR3 spans 16 amino acids. The V gene lost 6 bases and the J gene lost 7 bases, with 19 bases spanning the gap. Germline V CDR1 and CDR2: MNHEY, SMNVEV (reference sequence). Here the CDR3 reads CASRYDSLITNSPLHF. The CDR3 DNA sequence: TGTGCCAGCAGATACGACAGTCTCATCACGAATTCACCCCTCCACTTT.

This chain links TRBV3-1 (or the pseudogene TRBV3-2) with TRBJ1-4; TRBD1 is a possible D gene (5 bases). The CDR3 sequence is 14 residues long. CDR1 is LGHDT and CDR2 is YNNKEL in the germline V gene (reference sequence). The V end lost 3 bases, the J end lost 7 bases, and 12 bases lay between the germline ends. The CDR3 reads CASSHQGRGEKLFF. Written as DNA, the CDR3 is TGTGCCAGCAGCCACCAGGGAAGAGGTGAAAAACTGTTTTTT.

The V gene is TRBV3-1 (or the pseudogene TRBV3-2), the J gene TRBJ2-6; D possibly corresponds to TRBD2 (5 bases). Trimming left V 0 bases short and J 3 bases short, with 15 bases between. The germline V gene encodes CDR1 LGHDT and CDR2 YNNKEL (reference sequence). This CDR3 spans 18 amino acids. This CDR3 is CASSQDLFAGVGANVLTF. The CDR3 DNA reads as TGTGCCAGCAGCCAAGATTTATTCGCGGGTGTTGGGGCCAACGTCCTGACTTTC.

This clone was counted a single time. V is TRBV18 and J is TRBJ1-5; 7 bases map to TRBD1. Germline CDR1 and CDR2: KGHSH and LQKENI. V lost 1 base to trimming and J lost 5 bases; unmatched junction nucleotides: 11. The CDR3 covers 17 residues. The CDR3 here is CASSPRPSGTADQPQHF. Here the CDR3 DNA reads TGTGCCAGCTCACCACGACCCTCCGGGACAGCAGATCAGCCCCAGCATTTT.

The J gene is TRBJ2-5, the V gene TRBV5-1, with 9 bases matching TRBD2. The V gene end was trimmed by 3 bases and the J gene end by 4 bases; junction bases not matched to a gene: 4. There are 14 residues in the CDR3. CDR1 and CDR2 from the germline V gene are SGHRS and YFSETQ. The DNA of the CDR3 is TGCGCCAGCAGCTCGGCGGGAGGGTTAGAGACCCAGTACTTC. Translating it yields CASSSAGGLETQYF.

This chain links TRBV6-5 with TRBJ1-2, with 11 bases aligning to TRBD1. The CDR3 consists of 16 residues. Per germline, CDR1 MNHEY and CDR2 SVGAGI. After removal of 0 bases from V and 7 bases from J, the junction contained 7 bases not matched to a gene. DNA for the CDR3: TGTGCCAGCAGTTACTCAGCGGGGACAGGGGGGGTTGGCTACACCTTC. This codes for CASSYSAGTGGVGYTF.

The chain has TRBV5-5 and TRBJ1-1; TRBD1 aligns across 8 bases. The CDR3 contains 15 residues. Germline lookup yields CDR1 SGHKS and CDR2 YYEKEE (reference sequence). V trimming: 4 bases; J trimming: 4 bases; junction bases outside the gene matches: 9. The CDR3 DNA follows: TGTGCCAGCAGCGCAGCAGGGGGCTGGGGCACTGAAGCTTTCTTT. Translation gives CASSAAGGWGTEAFF.

The chain combines TRBV6-5 with TRBJ1-1; 7 positions agree with TRBD1. The CDR3 length is 13 residues. The germline V gene encodes CDR1 MNHEY and CDR2 SVGAGI. Trimming took 6 bases from V and 10 from J; bases not matched to a gene: 11. This CDR3 reads CASRVPQGLGAFF. CDR3 DNA: TGTGCCAGCAGAGTCCCACAGGGGTTGGGAGCTTTCTTT.

This chain links TRBV19 with TRBJ1-6; 11 bases are a match to TRBD1. The CDR3 length is 16 residues. V gave up 5 bases and J gave up 7 bases; unmatched junction bases: 7. CDR1 LNHDA and CDR2 SQIVND come from the germline V gene (reference sequence). Here the CDR3 reads CASSPRGTGGNSPLHF. CDR3 coding DNA: TGTGCCAGTAGTCCCCGTGGGACAGGGGGAAATTCACCCCTCCACTTT.

The chain links TRBV15 to TRBJ1-1, with D possibly matching TRBD1 (6 bases). Germline lookup yields CDR1 LNHNV and CDR2 YYDKDF (reference sequence). The CDR3 consists of 13 residues. Trimming left V 4 bases short and J 7 bases short, with 13 bases between. DNA for the CDR3: TGTGCCACCAGCATAGGAAGAGGGGGTGAAGCTTTCTTT. Its translation: CATSIGRGGEAFF. Using reference TRBV15 and TRBJ1-1 for the parts outside the CDR3, the full variable domain is DAMVIQNPRYQVTQFGKPVTLSCSQTLNHNVMYWYQQKSSQAPKLLFHYYDKDFNNEADTPDNFQSRRPNTSFCFLDIRSPGLGDTAMYLCATSIGRGGEAFFGQGTRLTVV.

The chain recombines TRBV10-2 with TRBJ2-3; 9 nucleotides line up with TRBD1. There are 17 residues in the CDR3. The J segment lost 6 bases and the V segment lost 3 bases, leaving 13 bases of the junction unmatched. Germline CDR1 and CDR2: WSHSY and SAAADI. The CDR3 DNA follows: TGCGCCAGCAGTGATGGGACAGGGAATTATTTTGGGGATACGCAGTATTTT. Translation gives CASSDGTGNYFGDTQYF.

The table lists this clone with a count of one. The chain has TRBV29-1 and TRBJ1-1; D unresolved. The CDR3 covers 12 residues. CDR1 SQVTM and CDR2 ANQGSEA come from the germline V gene. V gave up 3 bases and J gave up 4 bases, with 9 bases separating them. The CDR3 loop reads CSVDSGSTEAFF. The DNA of the CDR3 is TGCAGCGTTGACTCAGGAAGCACTGAAGCTTTCTTT.

This chain links TRBV19 with TRBJ1-1, with D possibly being TRBD1 (5 bases). The CDR3 spans 13 residues. Germline lookup yields CDR1 LNHDA and CDR2 SQIVND (reference sequence). Trimming cost V 7 bases and J 11 bases, with 20 bases left between them. The CDR3 region is CASTGRRGISAFF. The CDR3 nucleotides read TGTGCCAGTACGGGTAGGAGGGGTATATCGGCTTTCTTT.

The chain employs TRBV11-2 and TRBJ1-2; possible D gene TRBD1, 6 bases. Germline CDR1 and CDR2: SGHAT and FQNNGV. Trimming removed 1 base at V and 1 base at J, with 19 bases between. The CDR3 is made up of 18 amino acids. The CDR3 region is CASSLVLGGQLNNYGYTF. CDR3 DNA: TGTGCCAGCAGCTTAGTTCTTGGTGGACAGCTCAATAACTATGGCTACACCTTC.

The rearrangement links TRBV7-2 to TRBJ1-3, with 8 bases that match TRBD1. The J segment lost 2 bases and the V segment lost 5 bases, leaving 5 bases of the junction unmatched. The germline gives CDR1 SGHTA, CDR2 FQGNSA. This CDR3 is built from 15 residues. The CDR3 coding sequence is TGTGCCAGCAGCGTGGGACAGGCGGCTGGAAACACCATATATTTT. Amino acid sequence: CASSVGQAAGNTIYF.

The rearrangement uses TRBV9 and TRBJ2-1; 8 bases are shared with TRBD1. With V trimmed by 2 bases and J by 4 bases, 5 bases remained unmatched. The CDR3 has 15 residues. CDR1 is SGDLS and CDR2 is YYNGEE in the germline V gene. For the CDR3, the DNA is TGTGCCAGCAGCGTCCAGGGGGCGGGTTACAATGAGCAGTTCTTC. It yields the protein CASSVQGAGYNEQFF.

The chain recombines TRBV5-6 with TRBJ2-3; D ambiguous. The CDR3 loop spans 15 amino acids. The germline CDR1 and CDR2 sequences are SGHDT and YYEEEE. V lost 0 bases and J 5 bases, leaving 13 bases between the germline ends. The CDR3 protein is CASSLVTPIQDTQYF. For the CDR3, the DNA is TGTGCCAGCAGCTTGGTGACTCCAATACAAGATACGCAGTATTTT.

This clone was seen more than once but under ten times. The rearrangement joins TRBV5-1 to TRBJ1-5; 7 nucleotides align to TRBD1. The V and J ends lost 5 bases and 4 bases, in that order; junction bases with no gene match: 21. The CDR3 has 19 amino acids. Germline assignment: CDR1 SGHRS and CDR2 YFSETQ. The CDR3, as DNA: TGCGCCAGCAGAGGCGGAGGGTGGGACTCCGGGACAGAGAATCAGCCCCAGCATTTT. Protein product: CASRGGGWDSGTENQPQHF.

The chain carries TRBV9 and TRBJ2-1, with 11 bases matching TRBD2. Germline V gives CDR1 SGDLS, CDR2 YYNGEE. This CDR3 has 16 amino acids. Unmatched junction bases numbered 5, after V lost 0 bases and J lost 6 bases. CDR3 residues: CASSVGVTSGGNEQFF. The CDR3 bases are TGTGCCAGCAGCGTAGGGGTAACTAGCGGGGGCAATGAGCAGTTCTTC. Looking up the rest from reference TRBV9 and TRBJ2-1 gives the full variable domain: DSGVTQTPKHLITATGQRVTLRCSPRSGDLSVYWYQQSLDQGLQFLIQYYNGEERAKGNILERFSAQQFPDLHSELNLSSLELGDSALYFCASSVGVTSGGNEQFFGPGTRLTVL.

The genes are TRBV7-9 and TRBJ1-1; TRBD1 is a possible D gene (6 bases). Germline V CDR1 and CDR2: SEHNR, FQNEAQ (reference sequence). Between the trimmed V and J ends, which lost 6 bases and 2 bases, there was a span of 13 bases. The CDR3 sequence is 14 residues long. CDR3 nucleotides: TGTGCCAGCAGGCCTAGGACAGTAAACACTGAAGCTTTCTTT. This sequence encodes CASRPRTVNTEAFF. Full variable domain (rest looked up from reference TRBV7-9 and TRBJ1-1): DTGVSQNPRHKITKRGQNVTFRCDPISEHNRLYWYRQTLGQGPEFLTYFQNEAQLEKSRLLSDRFSAERPKGSFSTLEIQRTEQGDSAMYLCASRPRTVNTEAFFGQGTRLTVV.

This sequence joins TRBV19 and TRBJ1-2, with D perhaps matching TRBD1 (6 bases). V was cut by 5 bases and J by 4 bases, with 11 bases left in between. The CDR3 totals 13 residues. CDR1 is LNHDA, CDR2 SQIVND, per germline (reference sequence). The DNA for the CDR3 is TGTGCCAGTAGTCGAACCAGGGGCTATGGCTACACCTTC. As protein: CASSRTRGYGYTF.

The chain recombines TRBV6-6 with TRBJ1-4, with D perhaps matching TRBD1 (5 bases). The CDR3 length is 13 residues. Trimming stripped 8 bases from V and 8 bases from J, with 15 bases between. The germline V gene has CDR1 MNHNY and CDR2 SVGAGI (reference sequence). The CDR3 DNA sequence: TGTGCCAGCCGGGGGGGGTCTCCGGAAAAACTGTTTTTT. It yields the protein CASRGGSPEKLFF.

V is TRBV30 and J is TRBJ2-7; TRBD1 matches 8 bases. Trimming cost V 1 base and J 3 bases; bases outside gene matches: 5. This CDR3 contains 14 residues. Germline CDR1 is GTSNPN and CDR2 is SVGIG (reference sequence). The CDR3 loop is CAWSEGQDDYEQYF. The CDR3 nucleotides are TGTGCCTGGAGTGAGGGACAGGATGACTACGAGCAGTACTTC.

This rearrangement joins TRBV19 to TRBJ1-5; TRBD1 agrees at 10 bases. The CDR3 contains 14 residues. Trimming at V came to 6 bases and at J to 4 bases, leaving 3 bases not matched to a gene. In germline, CDR1 is LNHDA, CDR2 SQIVND (reference sequence). CDR3 bases: TGTGCCAGTAGGACGGGACAGGGGAATCAGCCCCAGCATTTT. It specifies CASRTGQGNQPQHF. Combining the CDR3 with reference TRBV19 and TRBJ1-5 gives the whole variable domain DGGITQSPKYLFRKEGQNVTLSCEQNLNHDAMYWYRQDPGQGLRLIYYSQIVNDFQKGDIAEGYSVSREKKESFPLTVTSAQKNPTAFYLCASRTGQGNQPQHFGDGTRLSIL.

This clone was picked up a small number of times. The chain employs TRBV5-1 and TRBJ1-5; no firm D call. V lost 7 bases, J lost 6 bases, and 23 bases lay in between. Germline V lookup: CDR1 SGHRS, CDR2 YFSETQ. The CDR3 spans 16 residues. CDR3 bases: TGCGCCAGCTGCCCAACTTCGCCCGGGTCGGGTCAGCCCCAGCATTTT. Protein: CASCPTSPGSGQPQHF.

The chain is built from TRBV27 and TRBJ2-6; possibly TRBD1 for D (6 bases). The CDR3 spans 18 residues. The V gene's germline CDR1 is MNHEY and CDR2 SMNVEV (reference sequence). Trimming cost V 10 bases and J 0 bases, with 22 bases left between them. CDR3 protein: CATRGRGQLNSGANVLTF. The CDR3 nucleotides read TGTGCCACCCGAGGTCGGGGACAACTTAACTCTGGGGCCAACGTCCTGACTTTC.

The chain carries TRBV11-2 and TRBJ2-5; 10 bases fit TRBD1. Germline V gives CDR1 SGHAT, CDR2 FQNNGV. Trimming removed 5 bases from V and 5 bases from J; junction bases left unmatched: 11. The CDR3 spans 16 residues. The CDR3 here is CASSHRDRGNLETQYF. In DNA, the CDR3 is TGTGCCAGCAGCCATCGGGACAGGGGAAATCTGGAGACCCAGTACTTC. Full variable domain (missing parts from reference TRBV11-2 and TRBJ2-5): EAGVAQSPRYKIIEKRQSVAFWCNPISGHATLYWYQQILGQGPKLLIQFQNNGVVDDSQLPKDRFSAERLKGVDSTLKIQPAKLEDSAVYLCASSHRDRGNLETQYFGPGTRLLVL.

This clone was seen a few times. The chain uses TRBV19 and TRBJ2-5; 7 bases match TRBD1. The CDR3 has 13 amino acids. Germline V gene lookup returns CDR1 LNHDA and CDR2 SQIVND (reference sequence). J was trimmed by 2 bases and V by 6 bases; bases with no gene match: 3. The CDR3 region is CASRGQYQETQYF. CDR3 coding DNA: TGTGCCAGTAGGGGACAGTATCAAGAGACCCAGTACTTC.

The CDR3 region is CASSQLAGVTDTQYF. As DNA, the CDR3 is TGCGCCAGCAGCCAGCTAGCGGGGGTCACAGATACGCAGTATTTT. This rearrangement joins TRBV4-3 to TRBJ2-3; 10 bases fit TRBD2. V was clipped by 3 bases and J by 2 bases; unmatched bases: 2. The CDR3 covers 15 residues. Per the germline V gene, CDR1 is LGHNA and CDR2 is YSLEER.